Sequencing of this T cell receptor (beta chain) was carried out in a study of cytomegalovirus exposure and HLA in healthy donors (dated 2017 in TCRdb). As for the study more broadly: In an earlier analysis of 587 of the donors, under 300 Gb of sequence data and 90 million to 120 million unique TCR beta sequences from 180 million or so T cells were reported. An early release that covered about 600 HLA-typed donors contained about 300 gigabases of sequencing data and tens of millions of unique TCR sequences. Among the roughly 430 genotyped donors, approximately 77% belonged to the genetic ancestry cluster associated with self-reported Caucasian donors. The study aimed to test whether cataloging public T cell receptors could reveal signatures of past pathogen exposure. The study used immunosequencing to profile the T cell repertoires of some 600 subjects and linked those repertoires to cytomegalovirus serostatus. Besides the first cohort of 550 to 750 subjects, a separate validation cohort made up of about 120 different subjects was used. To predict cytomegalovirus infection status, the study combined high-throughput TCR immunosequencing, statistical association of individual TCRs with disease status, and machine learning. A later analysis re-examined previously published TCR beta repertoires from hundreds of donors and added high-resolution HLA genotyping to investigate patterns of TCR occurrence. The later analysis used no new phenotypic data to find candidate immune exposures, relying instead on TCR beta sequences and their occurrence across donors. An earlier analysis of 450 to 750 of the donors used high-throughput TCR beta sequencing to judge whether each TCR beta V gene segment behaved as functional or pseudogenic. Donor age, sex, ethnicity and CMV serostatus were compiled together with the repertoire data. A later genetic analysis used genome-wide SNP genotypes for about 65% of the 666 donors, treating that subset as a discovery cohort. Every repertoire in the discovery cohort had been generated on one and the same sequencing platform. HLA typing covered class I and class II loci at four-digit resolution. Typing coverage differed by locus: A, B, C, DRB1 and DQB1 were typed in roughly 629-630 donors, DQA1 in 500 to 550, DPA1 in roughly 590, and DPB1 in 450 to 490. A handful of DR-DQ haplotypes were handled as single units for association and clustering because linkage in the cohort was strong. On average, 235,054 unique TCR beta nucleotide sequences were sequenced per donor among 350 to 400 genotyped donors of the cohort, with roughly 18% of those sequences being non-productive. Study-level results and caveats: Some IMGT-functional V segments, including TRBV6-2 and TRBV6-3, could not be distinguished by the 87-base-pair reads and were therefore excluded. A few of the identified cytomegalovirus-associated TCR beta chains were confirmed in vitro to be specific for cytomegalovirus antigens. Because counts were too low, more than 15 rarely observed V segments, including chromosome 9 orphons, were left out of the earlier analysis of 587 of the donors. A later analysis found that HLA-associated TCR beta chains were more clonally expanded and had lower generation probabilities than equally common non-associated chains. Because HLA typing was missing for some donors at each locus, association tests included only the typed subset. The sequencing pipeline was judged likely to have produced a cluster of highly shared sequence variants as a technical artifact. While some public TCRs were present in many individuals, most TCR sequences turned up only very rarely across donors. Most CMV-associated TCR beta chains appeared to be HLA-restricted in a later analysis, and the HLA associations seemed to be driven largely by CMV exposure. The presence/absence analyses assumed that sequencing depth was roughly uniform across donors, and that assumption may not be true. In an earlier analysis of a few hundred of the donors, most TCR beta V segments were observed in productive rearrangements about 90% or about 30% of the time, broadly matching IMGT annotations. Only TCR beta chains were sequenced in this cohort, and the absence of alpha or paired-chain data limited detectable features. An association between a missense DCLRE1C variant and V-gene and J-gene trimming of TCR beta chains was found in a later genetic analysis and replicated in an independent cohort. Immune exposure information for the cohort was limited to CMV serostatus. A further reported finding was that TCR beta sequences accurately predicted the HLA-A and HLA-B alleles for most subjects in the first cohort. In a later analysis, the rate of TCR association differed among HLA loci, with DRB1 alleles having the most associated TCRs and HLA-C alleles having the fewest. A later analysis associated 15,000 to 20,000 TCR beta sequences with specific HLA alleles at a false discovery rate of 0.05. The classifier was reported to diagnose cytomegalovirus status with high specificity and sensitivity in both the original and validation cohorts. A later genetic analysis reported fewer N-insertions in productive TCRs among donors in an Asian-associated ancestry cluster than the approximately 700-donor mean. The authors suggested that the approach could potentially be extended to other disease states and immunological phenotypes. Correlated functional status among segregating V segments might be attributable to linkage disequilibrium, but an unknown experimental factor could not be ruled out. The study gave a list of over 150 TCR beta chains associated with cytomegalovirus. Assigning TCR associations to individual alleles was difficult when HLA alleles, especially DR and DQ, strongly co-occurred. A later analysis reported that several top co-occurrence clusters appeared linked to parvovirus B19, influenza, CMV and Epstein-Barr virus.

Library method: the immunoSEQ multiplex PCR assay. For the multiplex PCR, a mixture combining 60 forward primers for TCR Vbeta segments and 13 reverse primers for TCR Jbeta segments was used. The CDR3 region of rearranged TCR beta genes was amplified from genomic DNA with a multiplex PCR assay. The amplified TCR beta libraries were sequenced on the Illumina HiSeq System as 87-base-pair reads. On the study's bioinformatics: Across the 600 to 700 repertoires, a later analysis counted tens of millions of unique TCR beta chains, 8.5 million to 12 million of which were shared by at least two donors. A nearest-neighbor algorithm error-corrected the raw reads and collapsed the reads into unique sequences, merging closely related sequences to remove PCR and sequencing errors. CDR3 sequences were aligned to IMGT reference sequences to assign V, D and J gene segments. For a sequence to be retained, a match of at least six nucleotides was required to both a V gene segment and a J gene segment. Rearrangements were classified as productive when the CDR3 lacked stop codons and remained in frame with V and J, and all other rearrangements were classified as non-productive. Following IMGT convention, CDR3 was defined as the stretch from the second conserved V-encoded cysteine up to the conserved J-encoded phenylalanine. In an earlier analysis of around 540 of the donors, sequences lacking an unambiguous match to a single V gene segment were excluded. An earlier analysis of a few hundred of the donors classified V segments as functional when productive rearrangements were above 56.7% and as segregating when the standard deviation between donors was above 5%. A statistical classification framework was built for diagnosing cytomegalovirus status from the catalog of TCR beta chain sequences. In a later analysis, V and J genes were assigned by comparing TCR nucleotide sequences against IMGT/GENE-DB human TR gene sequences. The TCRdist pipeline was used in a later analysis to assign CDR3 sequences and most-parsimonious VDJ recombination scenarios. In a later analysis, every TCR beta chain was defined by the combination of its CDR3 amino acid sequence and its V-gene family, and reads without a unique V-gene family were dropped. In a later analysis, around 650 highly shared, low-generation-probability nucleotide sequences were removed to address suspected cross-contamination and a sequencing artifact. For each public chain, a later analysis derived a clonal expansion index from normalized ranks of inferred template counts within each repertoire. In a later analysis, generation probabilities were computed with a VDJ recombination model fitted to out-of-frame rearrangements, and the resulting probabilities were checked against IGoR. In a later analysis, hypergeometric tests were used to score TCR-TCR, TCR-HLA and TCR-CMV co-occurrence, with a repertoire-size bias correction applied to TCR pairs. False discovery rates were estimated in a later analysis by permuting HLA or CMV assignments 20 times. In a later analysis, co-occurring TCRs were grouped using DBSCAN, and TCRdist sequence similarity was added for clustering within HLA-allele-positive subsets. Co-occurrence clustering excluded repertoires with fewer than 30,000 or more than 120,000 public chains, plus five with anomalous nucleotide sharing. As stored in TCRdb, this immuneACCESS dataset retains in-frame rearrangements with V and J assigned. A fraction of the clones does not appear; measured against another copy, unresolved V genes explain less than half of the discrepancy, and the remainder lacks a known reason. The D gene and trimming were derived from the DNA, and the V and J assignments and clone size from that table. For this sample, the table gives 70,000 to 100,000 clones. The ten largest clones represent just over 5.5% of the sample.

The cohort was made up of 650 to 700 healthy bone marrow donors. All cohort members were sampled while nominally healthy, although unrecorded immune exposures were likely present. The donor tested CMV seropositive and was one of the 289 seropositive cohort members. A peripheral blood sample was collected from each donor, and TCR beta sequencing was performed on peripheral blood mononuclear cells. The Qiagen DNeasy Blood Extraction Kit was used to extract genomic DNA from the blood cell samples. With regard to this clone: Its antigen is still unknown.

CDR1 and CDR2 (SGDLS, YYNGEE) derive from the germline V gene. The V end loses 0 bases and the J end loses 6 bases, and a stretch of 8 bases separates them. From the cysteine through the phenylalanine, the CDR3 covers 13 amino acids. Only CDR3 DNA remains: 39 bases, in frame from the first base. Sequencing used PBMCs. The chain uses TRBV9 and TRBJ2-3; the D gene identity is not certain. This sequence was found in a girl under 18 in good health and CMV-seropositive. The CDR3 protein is CASSVGHGDTQYF. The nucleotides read TGTGCCAGCAGCGTAGGACATGGGGATACGCAGTATTTT.